Shown below are 24 T cell receptor beta chains from a single sample sequenced in a study of T cells in Graves' hyperthyroidism and ophthalmopathy. RNA transcripts were the template for amplifying TCR beta CDR3 regions. Initially, a first-round RT-PCR of the TCR CDR3 employed the HTBI primer set. TCRdb re-derived calls from the multiplex PCR reads in MiXCR, one entry per CDR3 protein. The data hold around 450,000 distinct CDR3 sequences, with around 13% observed a single time. Specimen: blood. These TCRs come from a young woman with Graves' hyperthyroidism.

This clonotype has at least ten counts. The chain links TRBV12-3 or TRBV12-4 to TRBJ1-5; D possibly corresponds to TRBD1 (6 bases). The CDR3 is 14 residues long. The V end was cut by 4 bases, the J end by 6 bases, with 13 bases between. The CDR3 here is CASSSEQGAQPQHF. In DNA, the CDR3 is TGTGCCAGCAGTTCCGAACAGGGTGCTCAGCCCCAGCATTTT.

Ten or more counts support this clonotype. The chain carries TRBV5-1 and TRBJ2-7, with D unresolved. The CDR3 is made up of 14 amino acids. Germline V lookup: CDR1 SGHRS, CDR2 YFSETQ. V dropped 0 bases and J dropped 1 base, with 8 bases sitting between them. CDR3 DNA: TGCGCCAGCAGCTTGGACCGGATGTCCTACGAGCAGTACTTC. Translated: CASSLDRMSYEQYF.

At least ten counts were recorded for this clonotype. The V and J genes are TRBV5-1 and TRBJ2-1, with D possibly matching TRBD2 (7 bases). Germline CDR1 is SGHRS and CDR2 is YFSETQ. The CDR3 totals 15 residues. V was shortened by 1 base and J by 10 bases, with 18 bases between the two germline ends. The CDR3, as DNA: TGCGCCAGCAGCTTGTCTGGGAGGGCAGGGGCGGAGCAGTTCTTC. Encoded protein: CASSLSGRAGAEQFF.

The table lists this clonotype with many counts. This chain uses TRBV11-2 with TRBJ2-1; maybe TRBD1 (7 bases). The CDR3 sequence is 15 residues long. V was pared by 1 base and J by 5 bases, with 12 bases between. Germline CDR1 SGHAT, CDR2 FQNNGV. CDR3 region: CASSLGRGAHNEQFF. CDR3 in DNA: TGTGCCAGCAGCTTAGGCAGGGGGGCCCACAATGAGCAGTTCTTC. Based on the CDR3 plus reference TRBV11-2 and TRBJ2-1, the full variable domain is EAGVAQSPRYKIIEKRQSVAFWCNPISGHATLYWYQQILGQGPKLLIQFQNNGVVDDSQLPKDRFSAERLKGVDSTLKIQPAKLEDSAVYLCASSLGRGAHNEQFFGPGTRLTVL.

This clonotype has only a few counts. The gene calls are TRBV28 and TRBJ1-2, with D maybe TRBD1 (6 bases). Germline assignment: CDR1 MDHEN and CDR2 SYDVKM. Deletions cut 3 bases from V and 4 bases from J, with 12 bases between. CDR3 length: 14 residues. The CDR3 region has the DNA TGTGCCAGCAGTTTCACAGGGTCGAGCTATGGCTACACCTTC. The encoded protein is CASSFTGSSYGYTF.

This clonotype was counted many times. The V gene is TRBV6-5, the J gene TRBJ2-3, with D unclear. This CDR3 contains 13 residues. With 0 bases removed from V and 6 bases from J, the gap between germline ends came to 7 bases. Germline CDR1 is MNHEY and CDR2 is SVGAGI. CDR3: CASSYSIRDTQYF. CDR3 coding DNA: TGTGCCAGCAGTTACTCGATCCGCGATACGCAGTATTTT.

The chain is built from TRBV3-1 and TRBJ1-4; 9 nucleotides match TRBD1. Germline V gives CDR1 LGHDT, CDR2 YNNKEL (reference sequence). The V gene end was trimmed by 4 bases and the J gene end by 7 bases; junction bases not matched to a gene: 10. This CDR3 comprises 16 residues. The CDR3, as DNA: TGTGCCAGCAGCCCGTCCGGACAGGGGATAGGTGAAAAACTGTTTTTT. Translated, it gives CASSPSGQGIGEKLFF.

This clonotype was detected ten times or more. The J gene is TRBJ2-7, the V gene TRBV2; 9 nucleotides match TRBD2. The germline V gene encodes CDR1 SNHLY and CDR2 FYNNEI. The junction had 3 bases not matched to a gene; V was cut back by 7 bases and J by 2 bases. CDR3 length equals 13 residues. The CDR3 DNA sequence: TGTGCCAGCAATAGCGGGAGCACCTACGAGCAGTACTTC. Translating gives CASNSGSTYEQYF.

The V call is TRBV6-5, the J call TRBJ2-4, with no clear D. CDR1 MNHEY and CDR2 SVGAGI come from the germline V gene. The CDR3 spans 15 residues. V was cut by 0 bases and J by 8 bases, with 14 bases left in between. This chain's CDR3 is CASSYSGLPEDIQYF. CDR3 bases: TGTGCCAGCAGTTACTCTGGGCTCCCCGAGGACATTCAGTACTTC.

This clonotype was counted many times. The V gene is TRBV6-1, the J gene TRBJ2-1; D call uncertain. Germline assignment: CDR1 MNHNS and CDR2 SASEGT. CDR3 size: 12 residues. V gave up 2 bases and J gave up 7 bases, with 6 bases separating them. The CDR3 loop is CASSESVNEQFF. The CDR3 DNA sequence: TGTGCCAGCAGTGAATCGGTAAATGAGCAGTTCTTC.

The J gene is TRBJ1-1, the V gene TRBV9, with D unclear. V was clipped by 4 bases and J by 3 bases, with 10 bases between them. The CDR3 consists of 13 residues. Germline lookup yields CDR1 SGDLS and CDR2 YYNGEE. The CDR3 region has the DNA TGTGCCAGCAGCCCTGCAGATCACACTGAAGCTTTCTTT. This encodes CASSPADHTEAFF.

This clonotype was picked up a small number of times. This chain connects TRBV9 to TRBJ2-3, with 9 bases identical to TRBD2. Germline V lookup: CDR1 SGDLS, CDR2 YYNGEE. Trimming removed 3 bases from V and 4 bases from J; junction bases left unmatched: 12. This CDR3 region has 17 residues. CDR3 DNA: TGTGCCAGCAGCGAAAACCCCCGGACTAGCGCAGCAGATACGCAGTATTTT. Translation gives CASSENPRTSAADTQYF.

This clonotype was found a few times. This chain joins TRBV28 and TRBJ1-5; D is unresolved. Deletions cut 3 bases from V and 0 bases from J, with 12 bases between. Germline assignment: CDR1 MDHEN and CDR2 SYDVKM. The CDR3 runs 16 residues. The CDR3 loop reads CASSLPTSYSNQPQHF. CDR3 DNA: TGTGCCAGCAGTTTGCCTACCTCCTATAGCAATCAGCCCCAGCATTTT. Full variable domain (rest looked up from reference TRBV28 and TRBJ1-5): DVKVTQSSRYLVKRTGEKVFLECVQDMDHENMFWYRQDPGLGLRLIYFSYDVKMKEKGDIPEGYSVSREKKERFSLILESASTNQTSMYLCASSLPTSYSNQPQHFGDGTRLSIL.

This clonotype showed up just once. The chain couples TRBV7-9 to TRBJ2-7, with 11 bases identical to TRBD2. This CDR3 spans 17 amino acids. J lost 7 bases, V lost 5 bases, and 16 bases had no gene match. CDR1 and CDR2 from the germline V gene are SEHNR and FQNEAQ (reference sequence). The CDR3 protein is CASSPLAGESPPGEQYF. The CDR3 nucleotides are TGTGCCAGCAGCCCACTAGCGGGAGAATCCCCTCCGGGAGAGCAGTACTTC.

This clonotype was observed many times. The chain is built from TRBV2 and TRBJ2-7; D assignment may be TRBD1 or TRBD2 (5 bases each). CDR1 and CDR2 from the germline V gene are SNHLY and FYNNEI. The CDR3 runs 12 residues. Trimming took 6 bases from V and 2 from J, leaving 8 bases between them. This CDR3 reads CASRRDPYEQYF. CDR3 DNA sequence: TGTGCCAGCAGAAGGGACCCCTACGAGCAGTACTTC.

This clonotype turned up a few times. This chain connects TRBV15 to TRBJ2-5, with D perhaps being TRBD1 or TRBD2 (5 bases each). Trimming shortened V by 5 bases and J by 1 base, and 14 bases separated the two germline ends. From germline, CDR1 is LNHNV and CDR2 YYDKDF (reference sequence). The CDR3 runs 15 residues. CDR3 sequence: CATSQRGAGQETQYF. The CDR3 DNA is TGTGCCACCAGCCAGAGAGGGGCGGGCCAAGAGACCCAGTACTTC.

This clonotype came up many times. The chain is built from TRBV2 and TRBJ2-3; 10 nucleotides match TRBD1. Germline lookup yields CDR1 SNHLY and CDR2 FYNNEI. The CDR3 has 16 residues. With 7 bases clipped from V and 4 bases from J, the junction kept 11 bases outside the gene matches. The CDR3 sequence is CASTEGGTGASDTQYF. CDR3 DNA sequence: TGTGCCAGCACCGAAGGGGGGACAGGGGCTTCAGATACGCAGTATTTT.

As for this clonotype: With a much larger clone just one base away, this may be a read error. The J gene is TRBJ2-1, the V gene TRBV30; tentative D call: TRBD1 (6 bases). In germline, CDR1 is GTSNPN, CDR2 SVGIG (reference sequence). The ends were cut back, 0 bases at V and 8 bases at J, with 17 bases in the middle. The CDR3 contains 15 residues. The CDR3 DNA reads TGTGCCTGGAGTGTAAAAGGACAGACTAACGATGAGCAGTTCTTC. Protein product: CAWSVKGQTNDEQFF.

This clonotype was seen a few times. The genes are TRBV7-6 and TRBJ2-5; possibly TRBD2 for D (5 bases). The germline CDR1 and CDR2 sequences are SGHVS and FNYEAQ. The V and J ends lost 1 base and 3 bases respectively, with 12 bases between them. CDR3 length: 15 residues. In nucleotides, the CDR3 is TGTGCCAGCAGCTTAGACGGACTGGAGGAAGAGACCCAGTACTTC. It codes for CASSLDGLEEETQYF.

This clonotype showed up many times. This chain links TRBV20-1 with TRBJ2-7, with D maybe TRBD1 (5 bases). V was shortened by 7 bases and J by 2 bases, with 15 bases between the two germline ends. Germline assignment: CDR1 DFQATT and CDR2 SNEGSKA (reference sequence). There are 13 residues in the CDR3. CDR3 sequence (DNA): TGCAGTGTAAGATCGACAGCCACCTACGAGCAGTACTTC. It encodes CSVRSTATYEQYF.

This clonotype was detected only a few times. V is TRBV20-1 and J is TRBJ2-7, with 10 bases fitting TRBD2. CDR1 and CDR2 (germline): DFQATT, SNEGSKA (reference sequence). With 0 bases clipped from V and 2 bases from J, the junction kept 7 bases outside the gene matches. CDR3 length: 16 residues. CDR3 in amino acids: CSARDSRTSGAYEQYF. Written as DNA, the CDR3 is TGCAGTGCTAGAGACTCAAGGACTAGCGGAGCCTACGAGCAGTACTTC.

Turning to this clonotype: It is likely a read error, because the conserved phenylalanine at the end of the CDR3 is missing. J is TRBJ1-1 and V is TRBV6-1; D unclear. V lost 3 bases and J 5 bases, leaving 10 bases between the germline ends. CDR3 size: 13 residues. The germline V gene encodes CDR1 MNHNS and CDR2 SASEGT. The CDR3 protein is CASSDVGWTEAFV. As DNA, the CDR3 is TGTGCCAGCAGTGATGTGGGATGGACTGAAGCTTTCGTT.

This clonotype was observed many times. This rearrangement joins TRBV27 to TRBJ2-1; 13 bases map to TRBD2. The ends lost 5 bases at V and 0 bases at J; junction bases unmatched: 13. Per the germline V gene, CDR1 is MNHEY and CDR2 is SMNVEV (reference sequence). There are 20 residues in the CDR3. CDR3 sequence (DNA): TGTGCCAGCAGTATAACTCTAGGACTAGCGGGAGTGGTCTCCTACAATGAGCAGTTCTTC. It yields the protein CASSITLGLAGVVSYNEQFF.

This clonotype was found many times. The chain employs TRBV30 and TRBJ2-3; either TRBD1 or TRBD2 may fit D (6 bases each). Per the germline V gene, CDR1 is GTSNPN and CDR2 is SVGIG (reference sequence). V was cut by 4 bases and J by 0 bases, with 20 bases left in between. The CDR3 consists of 17 residues. The CDR3 region is CAWKRMGGERSTDTQYF. The CDR3 nucleotides read TGTGCCTGGAAGAGAATGGGGGGCGAACGCAGCACAGATACGCAGTATTTT.